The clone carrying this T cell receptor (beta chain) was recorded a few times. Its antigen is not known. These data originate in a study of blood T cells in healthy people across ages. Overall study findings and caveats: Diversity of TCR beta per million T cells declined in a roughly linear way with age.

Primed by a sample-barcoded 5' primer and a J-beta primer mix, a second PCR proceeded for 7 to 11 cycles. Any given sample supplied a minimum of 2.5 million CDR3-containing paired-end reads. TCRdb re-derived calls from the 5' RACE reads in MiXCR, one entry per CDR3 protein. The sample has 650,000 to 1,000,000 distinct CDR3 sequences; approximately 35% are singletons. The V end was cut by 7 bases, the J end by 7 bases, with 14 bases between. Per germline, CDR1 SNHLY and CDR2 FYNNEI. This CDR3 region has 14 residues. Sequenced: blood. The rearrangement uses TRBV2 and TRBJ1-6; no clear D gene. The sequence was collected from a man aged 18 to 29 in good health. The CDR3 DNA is TGTGCCAGCACTTTGGACCCAACGAATTCACCCCTCCACTTT. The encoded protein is CASTLDPTNSPLHF.